The 23 T cell receptor beta chains in this list originate from one sample, sequenced in a study of PD-1 blockade in classical Hodgkin lymphoma. Noted time point: newly diagnosed, previously untreated cHL patient sample. By magnetic negative selection, CD4+ T cells were purified from thawed PBMCs. Repertoires were generated with immunoSEQ multiplex PCR, while TCRdb's copy carries only in-frame clones and drops some. The profile shows nearly 35,000 clones, roughly 89% of them singletons. The sample comprised CD4+ T cells from blood. Every receptor here comes from a human donor with classical Hodgkin lymphoma.

The chain is built from TRBV7-7 and TRBJ2-3; D may correspond to TRBD1 or TRBD2 (6 bases each). The CDR3 is made up of 15 amino acids. The V gene lost 0 bases and the J gene lost 5 bases, with 12 bases spanning the gap. From germline, CDR1 is SSHAT and CDR2 FNYEAQ (reference sequence). CDR3 nucleotides: TGTGCCAGCAGCTTAGCGTGGGGGGCGGTAGATACGCAGTATTTT. Encoded protein: CASSLAWGAVDTQYF.

The chain combines TRBV4-3 with TRBJ2-6; D gene ambiguous. Trimming cost V 2 bases and J 1 base, with 0 bases left between them. The CDR3 contains 13 residues. CDR1 LGHNA and CDR2 YSLEER come from the germline V gene. CDR3 in DNA: TGCGCCAGCAGCCAATCTGGGGCCAACGTCCTGACTTTC. Protein sequence: CASSQSGANVLTF.

The rearrangement uses TRBV18 and TRBJ1-5, with D possibly matching TRBD1 (5 bases). Trimming removed 6 bases at V and 3 bases at J, with 12 bases between. This CDR3 contains 14 residues. In germline, CDR1 is KGHSH, CDR2 LQKENI. CDR3 loop: CASSREGLNQPQHF. The CDR3 nucleotides are TGTGCCAGCTCTCGAGAGGGGCTCAATCAGCCCCAGCATTTT.

The CDR3 region has the DNA TGTGCCAGCAGCTCCTTAGCGGGAGAGGTTGATACGCAGTATTTT. Its protein is CASSSLAGEVDTQYF. The chain couples TRBV7-9 to TRBJ2-3; 9 bases agree with TRBD2. V lost 4 bases, J lost 6 bases, and 8 bases stayed unmatched. CDR1 is SEHNR and CDR2 is FQNEAQ in the germline V gene (reference sequence). The CDR3 is made up of 15 amino acids. Based on the CDR3 plus reference TRBV7-9 and TRBJ2-3, the full variable domain is DTGVSQNPRHKITKRGQNVTFRCDPISEHNRLYWYRQTLGQGPEFLTYFQNEAQLEKSRLLSDRFSAERPKGSFSTLEIQRTEQGDSAMYLCASSSLAGEVDTQYFGPGTRLTVL.

The chain combines TRBV11-2 with TRBJ2-6, with unresolved D. The CDR3 sequence is 18 residues long. V shed 1 base and J shed 1 base, with 14 bases lying between them. The germline V gene has CDR1 SGHAT and CDR2 FQNNGV. The CDR3 region is CASSLVRRVGSGANVLTF. In DNA, the CDR3 is TGTGCCAGCAGCTTAGTTCGAAGGGTTGGGTCTGGGGCCAACGTCCTGACTTTC.

This clone was seen only a few times. This rearrangement joins TRBV7-2 to TRBJ1-5, with 8 positions matching TRBD1. Germline loops: CDR1 SGHTA, CDR2 FQGNSA. J lost 5 bases, V lost 5 bases, and 8 bases had no gene match. The CDR3 extends over 15 amino acids. CDR3 nucleotides: TGTGCCAGCAGCGTACGCGGACAGGGAGATCAGCCCCAGCATTTT. Protein sequence: CASSVRGQGDQPQHF. The complete variable domain, with remaining parts taken from reference TRBV7-2 and TRBJ1-5, reads GAGVSQSPSNKVTEKGKDVELRCDPISGHTALYWYRQSLGQGLEFLIYFQGNSAPDKSGLPSDRFSAERTGGSVSTLTIQRTQQEDSAVYLCASSVRGQGDQPQHFGDGTRLSIL.

The chain links TRBV5-4 to TRBJ2-5; 8 bases fit TRBD1. CDR1 is SGHNT, CDR2 YYREEE, per germline (reference sequence). The V gene end was trimmed by 3 bases and the J gene end by 3 bases; junction bases not matched to a gene: 7. CDR3 length equals 15 residues. The CDR3 here is CASSSGGAGEETQYF. The CDR3 nucleotides read TGTGCCAGCAGCTCAGGGGGCGCCGGGGAAGAGACCCAGTACTTC.

The rearrangement links TRBV27 to TRBJ2-2; D may be TRBD2 (5 bases). The V end was cut by 3 bases, the J end by 4 bases, with 9 bases between. There are 14 residues in the CDR3. Germline lookup yields CDR1 MNHEY and CDR2 SMNVEV (reference sequence). The CDR3: CASSFSGTTGELFF. The CDR3 DNA reads as TGTGCCAGCAGTTTCAGCGGAACCACCGGGGAGCTGTTTTTT.

This clone was recorded a few times. The chain links TRBV5-1 to TRBJ2-7; D remains unclear. The V and J ends lost 6 bases and 6 bases respectively, with 13 bases between them. The CDR3 extends over 12 amino acids. CDR1 is SGHRS and CDR2 is YFSETQ in the germline V gene. In nucleotides, the CDR3 is TGCGCCAGCACCGGCGCAACTCCCGAGCAGTACTTC. It encodes CASTGATPEQYF.

The CDR3 region has the DNA TGTGCCAGCAGCTATGACGGGACCGGGGAGCTGTTTTTT. Its translation is CASSYDGTGELFF. The rearrangement uses TRBV9 and TRBJ2-2; D is unclear. This CDR3 has 13 amino acids. V dropped 4 bases and J dropped 5 bases, with 9 bases sitting between them. CDR1 and CDR2 from the germline V gene are SGDLS and YYNGEE.

The chain joins TRBV6-7 to TRBJ1-4; 7 nucleotides align to TRBD1. TRBV6-7 is assigned to the ORF class and has an uncertain function. V shed 7 bases and J 0 bases; nucleotides not matched to a gene: 14. The CDR3 consists of 18 residues. The CDR3 loop is CASNQGGRLSATNEKLFF. CDR3 DNA: TGTGCCAGCAATCAGGGGGGCCGCTTATCCGCAACTAATGAAAAACTGTTTTTT.

This clone was seen a single time. The V call is TRBV15, the J call TRBJ1-5; D possibly corresponds to TRBD1 (6 bases). The length of the CDR3 is 15 residues. The germline V gene encodes CDR1 LNHNV and CDR2 YYDKDF (reference sequence). The V and J ends lost 2 bases and 7 bases respectively, with 15 bases between them. The DNA of the CDR3 is TGTGCCACCAGCAGAAAAATCGAAGGGGGACAGCCCCAGCATTTT. It is translated as CATSRKIEGGQPQHF.

The gene calls are TRBV6-6 and TRBJ1-1, with D perhaps TRBD1 (5 bases). CDR3 size: 12 residues. Germline CDR1 is MNHNY and CDR2 is SVGAGI (reference sequence). Trimming took 6 bases from V and 4 from J, leaving 9 bases between them. DNA for the CDR3: TGTGCCAGCAGGGGGGGGATCACTGAAGCTTTCTTT. Its translation is CASRGGITEAFF.

The chain couples TRBV5-4 to TRBJ2-3; 7 bases map to TRBD2. V trimming: 3 bases; J trimming: 5 bases; junction bases outside the gene matches: 9. Germline-derived CDR1 and CDR2 are SGHNT and YYREEE (reference sequence). The CDR3 totals 15 residues. Here the CDR3 reads CASSSSGLPGDTQYF. The DNA for the CDR3 is TGTGCCAGCAGCTCCTCGGGACTACCAGGAGATACGCAGTATTTT.

The rearrangement uses TRBV11-2 and TRBJ2-2; 16 nucleotides match TRBD2. J was trimmed by 4 bases and V by 5 bases; bases with no gene match: 4. CDR3 length: 17 amino acids. The germline V gene encodes CDR1 SGHAT and CDR2 FQNNGV. The DNA for the CDR3 is TGTGCCAGCAGCCCCGGGACTAGCGGGAGGGTCACCGGGGAGCTGTTTTTT. It yields the protein CASSPGTSGRVTGELFF.

The V call is TRBV5-6, the J call TRBJ2-3, with D uncertain. The germline V and J ends were trimmed by 5 bases and 3 bases, with 19 bases remaining between them. Germline CDR1 reads SGHDT; CDR2 reads YYEEEE. The CDR3 loop spans 16 amino acids. Written as DNA, the CDR3 is TGTGCCAGCAGACGTATAGAGACCGTCTTAACAGATACGCAGTATTTT. Translated: CASRRIETVLTDTQYF.

The rearrangement joins TRBV10-3 to TRBJ1-1; TRBD1 matches 10 bases. Germline V gene data show CDR1 as ENHRY and CDR2 as SYGVKD. After removal of 6 bases from V and 5 bases from J, the junction contained 9 bases not matched to a gene. The CDR3 consists of 15 residues. CDR3 protein: CAIRARTGGDTEAFF. The DNA of the CDR3 is TGTGCCATCAGGGCCCGGACAGGGGGGGATACTGAAGCTTTCTTT.

V and J are TRBV10-2 and TRBJ2-1, with TRBD2 as a possible D gene (5 bases). The CDR3 has 15 amino acids. The germline gives CDR1 WSHSY, CDR2 SAAADI. V lost 6 bases to trimming and J lost 0 bases, with 12 bases between them. The CDR3 here is CASRNTGSSYNEQFF. CDR3 nucleotides: TGCGCCAGCAGAAACACTGGGAGCTCCTACAATGAGCAGTTCTTC.

The rearrangement links TRBV7-2 to TRBJ1-1; the D is unclear. Per germline, CDR1 SGHTA and CDR2 FQGNSA. There are 13 residues in the CDR3. The germline V and J ends were trimmed by 3 bases and 1 base, with 6 bases remaining between them. CDR3: CASSLSANTEAFF. The CDR3 DNA follows: TGTGCCAGCAGCTTGTCAGCGAACACTGAAGCTTTCTTT. Supplemented by reference TRBV7-2 and TRBJ1-1, the full variable domain reads GAGVSQSPSNKVTEKGKDVELRCDPISGHTALYWYRQSLGQGLEFLIYFQGNSAPDKSGLPSDRFSAERTGGSVSTLTIQRTQQEDSAVYLCASSLSANTEAFFGQGTRLTVV.

The chain joins TRBV11-3 to TRBJ2-1, with TRBD1 matching 10 bases. Germline V gives CDR1 SGHNT, CDR2 YENEEA. V lost 5 bases and J lost 6; bases outside the gene matches: 4. The CDR3 consists of 14 residues. CDR3 loop: CASSGDRGGNEQFF. For the CDR3, the DNA is TGTGCCAGCAGCGGGGACAGGGGAGGCAATGAGCAGTTCTTC.

The genes are TRBV7-2 and TRBJ2-7; 14 bases match TRBD2. CDR1 is SGHTA and CDR2 is FQGNSA in the germline V gene. This CDR3 contains 15 residues. V was pared by 5 bases and J by 2 bases, with 2 bases of the junction left unmatched. The CDR3 protein is CASSVGLAGAYEQYF. The DNA of the CDR3 is TGTGCCAGCAGCGTGGGACTAGCGGGGGCCTACGAGCAGTACTTC.

The chain has TRBV19 and TRBJ1-2, with D unclear. Deletions cut 6 bases from V and 0 bases from J, with 8 bases between. The CDR3 sequence is 13 residues long. In germline, CDR1 is LNHDA, CDR2 SQIVND (reference sequence). CDR3 region: CASRTNSNYGYTF. The CDR3 nucleotides are TGTGCCAGTAGAACAAATTCTAACTATGGCTACACCTTC. Full variable domain (missing parts from reference TRBV19 and TRBJ1-2): DGGITQSPKYLFRKEGQNVTLSCEQNLNHDAMYWYRQDPGQGLRLIYYSQIVNDFQKGDIAEGYSVSREKKESFPLTVTSAQKNPTAFYLCASRTNSNYGYTFGSGTRLTVV.

The chain links TRBV10-1 to TRBJ2-3; TRBD2 matches at 7 bases. The trim removed 2 bases at V and 2 bases at J, leaving 7 bases unmatched. Looked up from germline, CDR1 is WNHNN and CDR2 is SYGVQD (reference sequence). CDR3 length: 16 amino acids. Written as DNA, the CDR3 is TGCGCCAGCAGTGAGGGTGGCGGGAGAGACACAGATACGCAGTATTTT. Protein sequence: CASSEGGGRDTDTQYF.